The rows below give T cell receptor beta chains drawn from one sample of a study of blood T cell repertoires in COVID-19. The data were produced by immunoSEQ multiplex PCR, yet TCRdb's version contains in-frame clones alone and is incomplete. The sample gives around 63,000 clones, around three quarters of which show up once; roughly 32% is in the top ten. Sequenced: peripheral blood. The receptor set was obtained from a human donor in a cohort sampled during active COVID-19. The CDR3 runs from the conserved cysteine through the conserved F or W. A D gene is named only where the DNA matches it firmly. Size tells how often a clone was seen (once, few, many) or the class of an expanded clone, and some rows leave it out.

TGTGCCACCAGTGAAGCGGCCGGGACGGGGGTTGAAGGCTACACCTTC	CATSEAAGTGVEGYTF	.	.	TRBV24-1	TRBJ1-2
TGTGCCAGCAGCTTACGAGCCAGCGGGAGGGGCACAGATACGCAGTATTTT	CASSLRASGRGTDTQYF	.	TRBD2	TRBV11-3	TRBJ2-3
TGCGCCAGCAGAGGGACAGTGGTGGGGGGCTACACCTTC	CASRGTVVGGYTF	.	TRBD1	TRBV5-1	TRBJ1-2
TGTGCCAGCAGCTCCTATAGCGGGAGGGCTTCAGAGACCCAGTACTTC	CASSSYSGRASETQYF	.	TRBD2	TRBV7-8	TRBJ2-5
TGTGCCAGCAGCTTAGGGGACAGGGACACCGGGGAGCTGTTTTTT	CASSLGDRDTGELFF	.	TRBD1	TRBV7-9	TRBJ2-2
TGTGCCATACGAACAGGGGCGGGCACTGAAGCTTTCTTT	CAIRTGAGTEAFF	.	TRBD1	TRBV12-3/TRBV12-4	TRBJ1-1
TGTGCCAGCAGGATCCTCGGGACTTACACTTACAATGAGCAGTTCTTC	CASRILGTYTYNEQFF	.	.	TRBV7-2	TRBJ2-1
TGTGCCAGCAGCGTAGAGTGGCGGCCCCGGGGCGGGGAGCTGTTTTTT	CASSVEWRPRGGELFF	.	.	TRBV9	TRBJ2-2
TGTGCCAGCAGCATAGGGGCGGGAGGTGGGGATACGCAGTATTTT	CASSIGAGGGDTQYF	.	TRBD2	TRBV7-3	TRBJ2-3
TGCAGCGTCCAAGGACAGGGCCTAATCAAGGAAGCTTTCTTT	CSVQGQGLIKEAFF	.	TRBD1	TRBV29-1	TRBJ1-1
TGTGCCAGCAGCAGGGACAGCCAAGAGACCCAGTACTTC	CASSRDSQETQYF	.	TRBD1	TRBV11-3	TRBJ2-5
TGCGCCAGCAGCTTGGTGAAAACAGGGGTCGATGAGCAGTTCTTC	CASSLVKTGVDEQFF	.	TRBD1	TRBV5-1	TRBJ2-1
TGTGCCATCAGTGAATCTAGCGGGAGGGCCTACGAGCAGTACTTC	CAISESSGRAYEQYF	.	TRBD2	TRBV10-3	TRBJ2-7
TGTGCCAGCAGCCCTAGTGACAGGGGGCAAGGAGCTTTCTTT	CASSPSDRGQGAFF	.	TRBD1	TRBV9	TRBJ1-1
TGTGCCAGTAGAGCGGGAGGCCCCTACAATGAGCAGTTCTTC	CASRAGGPYNEQFF	.	TRBD2	TRBV19	TRBJ2-1
TGTGCCAGCAAGATCGTCGGGGCTAACTATGGCTACACCTTC	CASKIVGANYGYTF	.	.	TRBV6-5	TRBJ1-2
TGTGCCAGCAGTGAAGGAGGGCCCATTTATGGCTACACCTTC	CASSEGGPIYGYTF	.	.	TRBV6-1	TRBJ1-2
TGTGCCAGCAGGTTGAGGGGACAGTACAATGAGCAGTTCTTC	CASRLRGQYNEQFF	.	TRBD1	TRBV6-6	TRBJ2-1
TGCGCCAGCAGCTTGGCGGATGGCTACACCTTC	CASSLADGYTF	.	.	TRBV5-1	TRBJ1-2
TGCGCCAGCAGTGACAGGGAAGCAGATACGCAGTATTTT	CASSDREADTQYF	few	.	TRBV10-1	TRBJ2-3
TGTGCCAGCAGTGAAGCTGGAACTAGAGCCTACAATGAGCAGTTCTTC	CASSEAGTRAYNEQFF	.	.	TRBV2	TRBJ2-1
TGTGCCAGCAGTGCACCCCGGGACAGAAGTTCTGGGGCCAACGTCCTGACTTTC	CASSAPRDRSSGANVLTF	.	TRBD1	TRBV6-1	TRBJ2-6
TGTGCCAGCAGCGTCAGGGGGTCCCGGAATGAGCAGTTCTTC	CASSVRGSRNEQFF	.	TRBD1	TRBV13	TRBJ2-1
TGTGCCAGCAGCTATCAGGGGAACGGGAACAGTGAGCAGTTCTTC	CASSYQGNGNSEQFF	.	.	TRBV7-3	TRBJ2-1
TGTGCCAGCAGGAGGAGCGGGGGACTCAATTCACCCCTCCACTTT	CASRRSGGLNSPLHF	.	.	TRBV5-8	TRBJ1-6
TGTGCCAGCACCTCTTCTGGAAACACCATATATTTT	CASTSSGNTIYF	.	.	TRBV9	TRBJ1-3
TGCAGTGCTAGTCATCGGCGGGAAGTCCCCTACAATGAGCAGTTCTTC	CSASHRREVPYNEQFF	.	.	TRBV20-1	TRBJ2-1
TGTGCCAGCAGTTTAGCGGGAGGTTACAATGAGCAGTTCTTC	CASSLAGGYNEQFF	.	TRBD2	TRBV28	TRBJ2-1
TGTGCCAGCAGCTTCCACTCCCTAGTGAGACAGAATGAAAAACTGTTTTTT	CASSFHSLVRQNEKLFF	.	.	TRBV7-2	TRBJ1-4
TGTGCCACCCAATCGCCTGGGCACAGCACCGGGGAGCTGTTTTTT	CATQSPGHSTGELFF	.	.	TRBV6-5	TRBJ2-2
TGCGCCAGCAGCCAAGAATGGGGGGAAGGATCACCCCTCCACTTT	CASSQEWGEGSPLHF	few	.	TRBV4-1	TRBJ1-6
TGTGCCAGCAGCCACCGGGGAAGCTCCTATAATTCACCCCTCCACTTT	CASSHRGSSYNSPLHF	many	.	TRBV11-2	TRBJ1-6
TGTGCCAGCAGTCGACAGACCCTAGGTACGCAGTATTTT	CASSRQTLGTQYF	.	.	TRBV12-3/TRBV12-4	TRBJ2-3
TGTGCCAGCAGTGGTACTAGCGGGACTCTCGGGGAGCTGTTTTTT	CASSGTSGTLGELFF	.	TRBD2	TRBV2	TRBJ2-2
TGTGCCAGCAGCCCGCCCGGGACAGGTTATCAGCCCCAGCATTTT	CASSPPGTGYQPQHF	many	TRBD1	TRBV7-8	TRBJ1-5
TGCAGTGCTTTCAACGGCTACGAGCAGTACTTC	CSAFNGYEQYF	.	.	TRBV20-1	TRBJ2-7
TGTGCCAGCAGCTGGACAGGGGGCAGGGTGACCCAGTACTTC	CASSWTGGRVTQYF	.	TRBD1	TRBV28	TRBJ2-5
TGTGCCAGCAGCCTAGCGGGAGCGGGCAATGAGCAGTTCTTC	CASSLAGAGNEQFF	.	TRBD2	TRBV3-1/TRBV3-2	TRBJ2-1